These T cell receptor beta chains were read from a single sample in a study of T cells in Graves' hyperthyroidism and ophthalmopathy. TCRdb passed the multiplex PCR reads through MiXCR, listing each CDR3 protein once. The repertoire holds hundreds of thousands of distinct CDR3 sequences, with about 14% as singletons. Sequencing was performed on blood. The receptors were sampled from a woman between 35 and 50 years old with Graves' ophthalmopathy. CDR3s include the opening cysteine and the closing phenylalanine or tryptophan. Each record gives: V gene, CDR3 protein.

V gene: TRBV6-5; CDR3 protein: CASSYSLASRETQYF
V gene: TRBV7-8; CDR3 protein: CASSLGEAGGGDEQYF
V gene: TRBV30; CDR3 protein: CAWSTPGLSHEQYF
V gene: TRBV12-3/TRBV12-4; CDR3 protein: CASSLSSGGTETQYF
V gene: TRBV7-3; CDR3 protein: CASSSGSGSIRSQETQYF
V gene: TRBV4-1; CDR3 protein: CASSHIGQGRFGYTF
V gene: TRBV14; CDR3 protein: CASSQDQETQYF
V gene: TRBV30; CDR3 protein: CASGRTGFAGNTIYF
V gene: TRBV27; CDR3 protein: CASSSGLAASYEQYF
V gene: TRBV20-1; CDR3 protein: CSAPKATSGRREQYF
V gene: TRBV6-5; CDR3 protein: CASSYGGQGLTYGYTF
V gene: TRBV7-2; CDR3 protein: CASSLMQGFTEAFF
V gene: TRBV6-5; CDR3 protein: CASSYSGAETQYF
V gene: TRBV5-1; CDR3 protein: CASSLVAGAYEQYF
V gene: TRBV10-3; CDR3 protein: CAISELVGEGTGELFF
V gene: TRBV4-1; CDR3 protein: CASSQEESGELFF
V gene: TRBV3-1; CDR3 protein: CASSQAGGMNANTGELFF